One and the same sample provided the 11 T cell receptor beta chains below, sequenced in a study of OX40 agonist ivuxolimab in advanced cancers. Library creation used the immunoSEQ multiplex PCR assay. In its TCRdb copy, this immuneACCESS table keeps in-frame sequences only and misses some clones. Where compared with another copy, unresolved V genes explain less than half of these, and the others have no known cause. The sample data list about 99,000 clones, and 90% to 96% of these were observed just once. The ten largest account for 2% of the sample. The material sequenced was CD4+ or CD8+ T cells sorted from blood, taken in a trial of the OX40 agonist ivuxolimab. The receptors originated from an adult with an advanced solid tumor such as melanoma, head and neck, liver or kidney cancer.

This clone was observed once. The rearrangement joins TRBV11-2 to TRBJ2-3; tentatively, D is TRBD1 (5 bases). The V and J ends lost 7 bases and 0 bases respectively, with 14 bases between them. The CDR3 spans 15 residues. Per the germline V gene, CDR1 is SGHAT and CDR2 is FQNNGV. The CDR3 sequence: CASTSQGFSTDTQYF. The CDR3 nucleotides are TGTGCCAGCACCAGCCAGGGTTTTAGCACAGATACGCAGTATTTT.

V gene TRBV11-2 combines with J gene TRBJ2-7; 9 bases are shared with TRBD1. Trimming cost V 4 bases and J 1 base; bases outside gene matches: 2. In germline, CDR1 is SGHAT, CDR2 FQNNGV. The CDR3 consists of 14 residues. This CDR3 is CASSSGTGSYEQYF. CDR3 DNA sequence: TGTGCCAGCAGCTCCGGGACAGGGTCCTACGAGCAGTACTTC.

This chain connects TRBV7-2 to TRBJ1-2; D unclear. The CDR3 is 14 residues long. The V gene lost 5 bases and the J gene lost 2 bases, with 12 bases spanning the gap. In germline, CDR1 is SGHTA, CDR2 FQGNSA. In nucleotides, the CDR3 is TGTGCCAGCAGCCAAGAAGCAGTGAACTATGGCTACACCTTC. Encoded protein: CASSQEAVNYGYTF.

The genes are TRBV2 and TRBJ2-3; D unclear. This CDR3 comprises 15 residues. V lost 3 bases and J lost 0, with 10 bases in between. Germline loops: CDR1 SNHLY, CDR2 FYNNEI. The CDR3 DNA sequence: TGTGCCAGCAGTGATGGGAAAACTAGCACAGATACGCAGTATTTT. Protein sequence: CASSDGKTSTDTQYF.

V gene TRBV5-4 combines with J gene TRBJ1-6; D gene uncertain. The CDR3 covers 13 residues. Germline V lookup: CDR1 SGHNT, CDR2 YYREEE (reference sequence). The V end was cut by 0 bases, the J end by 10 bases, with 8 bases between. Here the CDR3 reads CASSLASPSPLHF. CDR3 coding DNA: TGTGCCAGCAGCTTGGCCTCCCCGTCACCCCTCCACTTT.

The rearrangement links TRBV18 to TRBJ1-1; D ambiguous. V lost 2 bases and J lost 0, with 4 bases in between. The CDR3 sequence is 13 residues long. Germline-derived CDR1 and CDR2 are KGHSH and LQKENI. The CDR3 protein is CASSPTVNTEAFF. For the CDR3, the DNA is TGTGCCAGCTCACCAACAGTGAACACTGAAGCTTTCTTT.

CDR3 sequence (DNA): TGTGCCAGCAGCTTAGGCGAGACAGGTCCCTACAATGAGCAGTTCTTC. Protein sequence: CASSLGETGPYNEQFF. The gene calls are TRBV13 and TRBJ2-1, with D perhaps TRBD1 (6 bases). The CDR3 is made up of 16 amino acids. Per the germline V gene, CDR1 is PRHDT and CDR2 is FYEKMQ (reference sequence). Deletions cut 0 bases from V and 2 bases from J, with 11 bases between. Drawing the rest from reference TRBV13 and TRBJ2-1, the complete variable domain is AAGVIQSPRHLIKEKRETATLKCYPIPRHDTVYWYQQGPGQDPQFLISFYEKMQSDKGSIPDRFSAQQFSDYHSELNMSSLELGDSALYFCASSLGETGPYNEQFFGPGTRLTVL.

The rearrangement uses TRBV6-4 and TRBJ2-3; D possibly corresponds to TRBD1 (5 bases). Trimming cost V 0 bases and J 1 base, with 8 bases left between them. CDR1 and CDR2 from the germline V gene are MRHNA and SNTAGT. This CDR3 is 15 amino acids long. CDR3 protein: CASSDSWGGTDTQYF. The CDR3 nucleotides are TGTGCCAGCAGTGACTCGTGGGGCGGCACAGATACGCAGTATTTT.

The gene calls are TRBV6-1 and TRBJ2-7; 9 nucleotides line up with TRBD1. CDR3 length: 14 residues. J was trimmed by 5 bases and V by 6 bases; bases with no gene match: 8. Germline values: CDR1 MNHNS, CDR2 SASEGT. The CDR3 DNA reads TGTGCCAGCAGCTTGGACAGGGGCGTCGACGAGCAGTACTTC. Its protein is CASSLDRGVDEQYF.

The chain links TRBV4-1 to TRBJ2-3; D possibly corresponds to TRBD2 (5 bases). Deletions cut 0 bases from V and 2 bases from J, with 9 bases between. Germline CDR1 reads MGHRA; CDR2 reads YSYEKL. This CDR3 comprises 15 residues. The CDR3 sequence is CASSQEQRFTDTQYF. DNA of the CDR3: TGCGCCAGCAGCCAAGAACAGCGGTTCACAGATACGCAGTATTTT.

The chain carries TRBV7-9 and TRBJ2-3, with 7 bases fitting TRBD1. CDR1 is SEHNR and CDR2 is FQNEAQ in the germline V gene (reference sequence). The V and J ends lost 2 bases and 1 base, in that order; junction bases with no gene match: 3. This CDR3 comprises 15 residues. CDR3 in DNA: TGTGCCAGCAGCTTAAGACAGGGAGGCACAGATACGCAGTATTTT. Its protein product is CASSLRQGGTDTQYF.